Sequencing of this T cell receptor beta chain was carried out in a study of OX40 agonist ivuxolimab in advanced cancers. Sequencing was performed with immunoSEQ multiplex PCR; in TCRdb, only in-frame clones are kept and a portion is missing. The repertoire consists of roughly 41,000 clones, with around nine tenths occurring once and the leading ten covering roughly 4.9%. Germline trimming cut 3 bases from V and 0 bases from J; bases unmatched to any gene: 8. The germline gives CDR1 SGHAT, CDR2 FQNNGV. The length of the CDR3 is 17 residues. This TCR came from an adult with an advanced solid tumor such as melanoma, head and neck, liver or kidney cancer. The rearrangement joins TRBV11-2 to TRBJ2-1, with TRBD2 identical over 7 bases. Sequences were derived from CD4+ or CD8+ T cells sorted from blood, sampled in a trial of the OX40 agonist ivuxolimab. The DNA for the CDR3 is TGTGCCAGCAGCTTCTTGCGGGGGAAGAGCTCCTACAATGAGCAGTTCTTC. This translates into CASSFLRGKSSYNEQFF.